This T cell receptor beta chain came from a study of T-cell reconstitution after alpha-beta-depleted transplantation in children. V was clipped by 1 base and J by 8 bases, with 11 bases between them. Germline-derived CDR1 and CDR2 are LGHNA and YSLEER. This CDR3 comprises 14 residues. Unique molecular identifiers tagged the TCRbeta library. Each CDR3 protein is one row after TCRdb ran MiXCR on the PCR reads. The top ten hold 4% to 5% of the sample, which has about 610,000 distinct CDR3 sequences, about 10% seen once. This clonotype was seen at least ten times. The source was PBMCs from the stem cell graft donor, collected from the stem cell graft. The gene calls are TRBV4-3 and TRBJ1-4; D may be TRBD1 (6 bases). The clonotype was recovered from a human donor who donated a stem cell graft to a child with acute myeloid leukemia. The CDR3, as DNA: TGCGCCAGCAGCCAAGGTTTCAGGGGCGAAAAACTGTTTTTT. It specifies CASSQGFRGEKLFF.